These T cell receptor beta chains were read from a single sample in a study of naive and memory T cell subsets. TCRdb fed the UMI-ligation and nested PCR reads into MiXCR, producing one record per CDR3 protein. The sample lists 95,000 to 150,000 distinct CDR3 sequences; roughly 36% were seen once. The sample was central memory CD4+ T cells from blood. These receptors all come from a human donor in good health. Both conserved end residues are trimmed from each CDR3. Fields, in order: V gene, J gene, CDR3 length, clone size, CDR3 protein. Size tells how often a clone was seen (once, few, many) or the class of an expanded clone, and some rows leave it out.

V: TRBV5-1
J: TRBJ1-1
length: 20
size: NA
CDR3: ADSALYLCASSLEVGNTEAF

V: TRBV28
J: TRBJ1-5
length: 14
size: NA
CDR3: ASSLGGTFPWQPQH

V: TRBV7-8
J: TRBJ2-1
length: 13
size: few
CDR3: ASSLALTRADEQF

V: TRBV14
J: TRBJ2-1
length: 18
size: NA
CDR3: ASSHRRTSGRAVSQYEQF

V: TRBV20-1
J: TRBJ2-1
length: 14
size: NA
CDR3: SASEVVAGGYNEQF

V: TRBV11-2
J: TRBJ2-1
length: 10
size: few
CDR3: ASNRESNEQF

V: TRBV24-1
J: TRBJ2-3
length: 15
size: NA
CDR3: ATSGQDREEYTDTQY

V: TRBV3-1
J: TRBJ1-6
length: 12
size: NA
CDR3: ASSQASFNSPLH

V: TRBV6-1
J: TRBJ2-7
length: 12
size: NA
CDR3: ASSVTGHSYEQY

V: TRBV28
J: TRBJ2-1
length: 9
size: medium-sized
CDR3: ASRLSHEQF

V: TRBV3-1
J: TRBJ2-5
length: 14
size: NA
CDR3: ASSQGTPTGQETQY